This T cell receptor (beta chain) was identified during a study of cytomegalovirus exposure and HLA in healthy donors. Researchers ran the PCR with 60 Vbeta and 13 Jbeta primers. Profiled with immunoSEQ multiplex PCR; TCRdb holds only in-frame clones, not every one. The sample holds more than 85,000 clones, 55% to 80% seen once. V lost 3 bases, J lost 5 bases, and 6 bases stayed unmatched. There are 14 residues in the CDR3. Germline V gives CDR1 MDHEN, CDR2 SYDVKM. This sequence originates from a human donor in good health. Source material: PBMCs. The chain is built from TRBV28 and TRBJ2-5; TRBD1 matches at 7 bases. Here the CDR3 DNA reads TGTGCCAGCAGTTTTTATACAGGGGAGGAGACCCAGTACTTC. Residues: CASSFYTGEETQYF.